This passage covers 10 T cell receptor beta chains from one sample sequenced in a study of T cells in Graves' hyperthyroidism and ophthalmopathy. Amplified regions were TCR beta CDR3 sequences from RNA transcripts. RT-PCR in the first round (using the HTBI primer set) targeted the TCR CDR3. TCRdb analysed the multiplex PCR reads with MiXCR anew, one entry per CDR3 protein. This table holds around 530,000 distinct CDR3 sequences, roughly a sixth found once. The sample taken for sequencing was blood. These receptors were taken from a woman between 18 and 29 years old with Graves' ophthalmopathy.

This clonotype has only a few counts. The gene calls are TRBV7-9 and TRBJ1-1; possibly TRBD1 for D (5 bases). Trimming pared 1 base from V and 4 bases from J, leaving 13 bases between. The germline gives CDR1 SEHNR, CDR2 FQNEAQ (reference sequence). CDR3 length: 15 residues. The CDR3 region is CASSLGGYGSTEAFF. The CDR3 bases are TGTGCCAGCAGCTTAGGGGGGTACGGGTCCACTGAAGCTTTCTTT.

There are a few counts of this clonotype. This chain links TRBV7-2 with TRBJ2-1, with 9 bases aligning to TRBD2. Germline loops: CDR1 SGHTA, CDR2 FQGNSA. This CDR3 contains 16 residues. The J segment lost 4 bases and the V segment lost 0 bases, leaving 4 bases of the junction unmatched. In nucleotides, the CDR3 is TGTGCCAGCAGCTTAGCTAGCGGGAGTGTTTACAATGAGCAGTTCTTC. It is translated as CASSLASGSVYNEQFF.

This clonotype was seen repeatedly, ten times or more. This chain connects TRBV27 to TRBJ1-1; a possible D gene is TRBD1 (6 bases). Germline V gene sequence: CDR1 MNHEY, CDR2 SMNVEV (reference sequence). The CDR3 is 13 amino acids. Trimming removed 5 bases from V and 6 bases from J, with 13 bases in between. The CDR3 bases are TGTGCCAGCAGTCCCACAGGGCAGCCTGAAGCTTTCTTT. This encodes CASSPTGQPEAFF.

This clonotype was seen only a few times. The chain links TRBV28 to TRBJ2-2; D gene unclear. The CDR3 is made up of 13 amino acids. Germline CDR1 and CDR2: MDHEN and SYDVKM. The germline V and J ends were trimmed by 10 bases and 5 bases, with 14 bases remaining between them. The CDR3 DNA reads TGTGCCACGAGAATACAGTTGACCGGGGAGCTGTTTTTT. Translating gives CATRIQLTGELFF.

This clonotype appeared a single time. V gene TRBV12-3 or TRBV12-4 combines with J gene TRBJ1-5; 9 nucleotides match TRBD1. The CDR3 runs 15 residues. The junction had 8 bases not matched to a gene; V was cut back by 6 bases and J by 5 bases. For the CDR3, the DNA is TGTGCCAGCAGCCCGGGGGACAGGGCCTATCAGCCCCAGCATTTT. Translation: CASSPGDRAYQPQHF.

In the case of this clonotype: Just one base apart from a much larger clone, this may be a read error. V usage is TRBV20-1 and J usage is TRBJ2-1, with 16 nucleotides matching TRBD2. This CDR3 is built from 17 residues. Germline-derived CDR1 and CDR2 are DFQATT and SNEGSKA (reference sequence). The trim removed 1 base at V and 7 bases at J, leaving 7 bases unmatched. DNA of the CDR3: TGCAGTGCTAGAGCCTCGGGACTAGCGGGAGGGCTGAATGAGCAGTTCTTC. It is translated as CSARASGLAGGLNEQFF.

Comment on this clonotype: No conserved phenylalanine or tryptophan ends this CDR3, so it is likely a read error. This chain uses TRBV6-1 with TRBJ1-5; D unclear. CDR3 length equals 13 residues. The germline CDR1 and CDR2 sequences are MNHNS and SASEGT. V lost 4 bases and J 5 bases, leaving 9 bases between the germline ends. The chain's CDR3 is CASSGEKYQPQHL. The CDR3 DNA is TGTGCCAGCAGTGGAGAAAAATATCAGCCCCAGCATCTT.

This clonotype was seen ten or more times. The chain links TRBV24-1 to TRBJ2-5, with 8 bases that match TRBD2. This CDR3 spans 14 amino acids. The V gene end was trimmed by 4 bases and the J gene end by 5 bases; junction bases not matched to a gene: 5. Germline CDR1 reads KGHDR; CDR2 reads SFDVKD. CDR3: CATSDGGAIETQYF. In DNA form, the CDR3 reads TGTGCCACCAGTGACGGGGGGGCTATTGAGACCCAGTACTTC.

The rearrangement links TRBV6-2 or TRBV6-3 to TRBJ1-5; D possibly corresponds to TRBD1 (6 bases). The ends were cut back, 6 bases at V and 5 bases at J, with 14 bases in the middle. Germline V gene lookup returns CDR1 MNHEY and CDR2 SVGEGT. The CDR3 is 14 residues long. CDR3 amino acids: CASSRTGIDQPQHF. The CDR3 DNA is TGTGCCAGCAGCCGTACAGGGATCGATCAGCCCCAGCATTTT.

Many counts were recorded for this clonotype. The gene calls are TRBV18 and TRBJ1-2, with unresolved D. The CDR3 has 12 amino acids. In germline, CDR1 is KGHSH, CDR2 LQKENI. The V and J ends lost 0 bases and 11 bases respectively, with 10 bases between them. CDR3 region: CASSPPSGGYTF. The CDR3, as DNA: TGTGCCAGCTCACCACCGTCGGGTGGTTACACCTTC.